This T cell receptor (beta chain) was recorded in a study of CD8 T cells in ankylosing spondylitis. This clonotype appeared many times. The antigen remains undetermined. Study-wide results and limits: CD8+ by phenotype, disease-linked clones were relatively rare in peripheral blood. Certain motif variants had earlier appeared in reactive arthritis synovial fluid and blood. Ankylosing spondylitis blood appeared to be characterized by a TCR beta motif of under 10 highly homologous variants. Significant enrichment of disease-linked clones was reportedly seen in matched ankylosing spondylitis synovial fluid.

From germline, CDR1 is MNHNS and CDR2 SASEGT. This CDR3 has 15 amino acids. The V and J ends lost 6 bases and 0 bases respectively, with 14 bases between them. Quantitative 5'-RACE with molecular barcodes was used to make the TCR beta libraries. MiXCR was run by TCRdb on the 5' RACE reads, yielding one entry per CDR3 protein. Altogether 200,000 to 250,000 distinct CDR3 sequences are present, about 7% being singletons, with the ten largest covering approximately 14%. The sequenced sample consisted of blood, either unsorted or a sorted T cell fraction (not recorded which). The V call is TRBV6-1, the J call TRBJ1-1; no firm D call. This sequence originates from a male donor with ankylosing spondylitis. DNA of the CDR3: TGTGCCAGCAGCCTCGTTGAGGGATTGAACACTGAAGCTTTCTTT. Translated, it gives CASSLVEGLNTEAFF.